This TCR beta chain was found in a study of blood T cell repertoires in COVID-19. As to this clone: Distinct nucleotide sequences in the sample also encode this CDR3.

Germline CDR1 and CDR2: SGHAT and FQNNGV. The CDR3 totals 12 residues. Deletions cut 4 bases from V and 0 bases from J, with 3 bases between. The data were produced by immunoSEQ multiplex PCR, yet TCRdb's version contains in-frame clones alone and is incomplete. The sample has over 300,000 clones, 85% to 90% seen once; the top ten hold 6.5%. This receptor was obtained from a man aged 18 to 35 with active or convalescent COVID-19. The V and J genes are TRBV11-2 and TRBJ1-1; D not resolved. The source material was peripheral blood. The CDR3 spells CASSSMNTEAFF. CDR3 DNA sequence: TGTGCCAGCAGCTCAATGAACACTGAAGCTTTCTTT.